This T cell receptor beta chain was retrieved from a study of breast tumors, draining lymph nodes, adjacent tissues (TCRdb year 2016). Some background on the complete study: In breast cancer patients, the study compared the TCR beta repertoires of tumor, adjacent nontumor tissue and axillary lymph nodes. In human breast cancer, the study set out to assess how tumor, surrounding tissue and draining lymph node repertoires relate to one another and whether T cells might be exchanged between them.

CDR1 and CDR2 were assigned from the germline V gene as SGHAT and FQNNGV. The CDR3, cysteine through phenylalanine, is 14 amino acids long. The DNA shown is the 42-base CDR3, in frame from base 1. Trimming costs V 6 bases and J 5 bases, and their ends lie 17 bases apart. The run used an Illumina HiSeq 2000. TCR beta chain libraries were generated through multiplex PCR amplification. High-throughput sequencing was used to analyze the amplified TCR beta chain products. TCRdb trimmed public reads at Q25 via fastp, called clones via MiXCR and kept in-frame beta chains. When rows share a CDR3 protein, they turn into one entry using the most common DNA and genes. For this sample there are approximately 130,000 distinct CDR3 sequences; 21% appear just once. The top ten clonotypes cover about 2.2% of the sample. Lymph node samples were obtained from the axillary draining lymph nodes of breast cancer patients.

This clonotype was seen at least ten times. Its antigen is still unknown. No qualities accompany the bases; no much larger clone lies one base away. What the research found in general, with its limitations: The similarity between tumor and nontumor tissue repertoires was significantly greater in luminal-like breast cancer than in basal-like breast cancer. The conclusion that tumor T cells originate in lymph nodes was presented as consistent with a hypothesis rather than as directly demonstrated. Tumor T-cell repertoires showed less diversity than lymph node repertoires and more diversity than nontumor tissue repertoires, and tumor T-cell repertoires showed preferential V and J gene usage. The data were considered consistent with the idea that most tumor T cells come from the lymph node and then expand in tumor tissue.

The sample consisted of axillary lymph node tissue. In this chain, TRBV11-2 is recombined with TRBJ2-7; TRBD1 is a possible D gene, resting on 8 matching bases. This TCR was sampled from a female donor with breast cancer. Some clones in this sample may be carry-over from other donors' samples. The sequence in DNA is TGTGCCAGCAGTTATTACAGGGGGAGGGACGAGCAGTACTTC. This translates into CASSYYRGRDEQYF.